The source of this T cell receptor beta chain is a study of cytomegalovirus exposure and HLA in healthy donors. Study in general: Among about 380 genotyped donors, around 82% fell in the Caucasian-associated ancestry cluster.

Comments on this clone: Its specificity is not known.

V lost 4 bases and J lost 10; bases outside the gene matches: 8. Germline CDR1 reads SGHRS; CDR2 reads YFSETQ. The CDR3 is 14 amino acids. General study results and limits: In a later analysis, TCR beta V- and J-gene trimming was associated with a missense DCLRE1C variant. When a later analysis was performed, an Asian-associated ancestry cluster reportedly had fewer N-insertions than the approximately 700-donor mean. Some V segments, TRBV6-2 and TRBV6-3 among them, were indistinguishable and were therefore excluded.

Amplification used 60 Vbeta primers and 13 Jbeta primers. Libraries were prepared by immunoSEQ multiplex PCR; TCRdb keeps only in-frame clonotypes and omits some of them. The sample carries approximately 45,000 clones, about three quarters recorded once. Specimen: PBMCs. The gene calls are TRBV5-1 and TRBJ1-4; the match to TRBD1 covers 9 bases. The TCR sequence derives from a woman between 25 and 40 years old in good health and CMV-seronegative. For the CDR3, the DNA is TGCGCCAGCAGCCCGGGACAGGGAATAGGAAAACTGTTTTTT. Amino acids: CASSPGQGIGKLFF.